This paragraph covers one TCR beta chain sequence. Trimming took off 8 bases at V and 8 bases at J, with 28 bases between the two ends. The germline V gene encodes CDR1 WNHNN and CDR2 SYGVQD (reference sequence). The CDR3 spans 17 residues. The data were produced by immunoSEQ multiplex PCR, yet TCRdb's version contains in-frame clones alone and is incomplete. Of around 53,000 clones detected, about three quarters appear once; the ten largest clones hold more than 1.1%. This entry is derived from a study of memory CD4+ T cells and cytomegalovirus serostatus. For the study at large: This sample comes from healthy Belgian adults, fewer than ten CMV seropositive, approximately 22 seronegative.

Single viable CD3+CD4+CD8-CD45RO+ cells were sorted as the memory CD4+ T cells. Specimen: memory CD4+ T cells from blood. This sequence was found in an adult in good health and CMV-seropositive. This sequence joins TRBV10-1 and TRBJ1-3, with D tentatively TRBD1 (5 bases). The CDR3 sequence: CASSPAGTDWKRDTIYF. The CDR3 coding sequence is TGCGCCAGCTCGCCAGCCGGGACGGACTGGAAGAGGGACACCATATATTTT.